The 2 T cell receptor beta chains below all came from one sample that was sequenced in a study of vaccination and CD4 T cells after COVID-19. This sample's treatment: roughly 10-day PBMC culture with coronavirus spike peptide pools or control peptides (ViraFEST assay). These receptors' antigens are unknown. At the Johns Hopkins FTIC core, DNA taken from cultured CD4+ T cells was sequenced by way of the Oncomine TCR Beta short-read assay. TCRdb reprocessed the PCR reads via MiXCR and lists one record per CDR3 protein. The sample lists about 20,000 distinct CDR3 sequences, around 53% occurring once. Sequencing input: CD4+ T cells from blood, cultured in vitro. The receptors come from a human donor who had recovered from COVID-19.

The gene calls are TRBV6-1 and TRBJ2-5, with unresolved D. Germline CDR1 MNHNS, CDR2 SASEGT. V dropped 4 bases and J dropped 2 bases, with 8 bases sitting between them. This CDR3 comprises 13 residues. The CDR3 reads CASSVTEQETQYF. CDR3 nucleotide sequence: TGTGCCAGCAGTGTCACAGAACAAGAGACCCAGTACTTC.

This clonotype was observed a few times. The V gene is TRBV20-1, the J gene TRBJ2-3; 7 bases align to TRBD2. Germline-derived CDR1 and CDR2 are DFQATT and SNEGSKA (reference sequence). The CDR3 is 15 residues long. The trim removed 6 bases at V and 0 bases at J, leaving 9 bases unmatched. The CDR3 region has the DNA TGCAGTGCAAGTCTAGCGGAGTATAGCACAGATACGCAGTATTTT. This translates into CSASLAEYSTDTQYF.